The 9 T cell receptor beta chains given below trace back to one sample, sequenced in a study of T-cell memory formation after mild COVID-19. TCRdb independently ran MiXCR on the 5' RACE reads; one entry per CDR3 protein. Altogether some 190,000 distinct CDR3 sequences are present, 16% being singletons, with the ten largest covering about 2.1%. Source material: PBMCs or a T cell subset sorted from them (not recorded which). Source of these receptors: an adult woman who had mild COVID-19 (a few samples of this study predate the infection). Cell type and time point are not known.

The gene calls are TRBV2 and TRBJ1-1; TRBD1 matches 8 bases. The germline V gene encodes CDR1 SNHLY and CDR2 FYNNEI. The CDR3 is 14 amino acids. V gave up 8 bases and J gave up 0 bases; unmatched junction bases: 5. Here the CDR3 DNA reads TGTGCCAGCGGAGCAGGGGGCTTGAACACTGAAGCTTTCTTT. It is translated as CASGAGGLNTEAFF.

J is TRBJ1-2 and V is TRBV5-5, with 8 bases identical to TRBD1. This CDR3 region has 15 residues. The junction had 6 bases not matched to a gene; V was cut back by 2 bases and J by 3 bases. The germline CDR1 and CDR2 sequences are SGHKS and YYEKEE (reference sequence). In DNA, the CDR3 is TGTGCCAGCAGCTTAGCCGACAGGGGTCACTATGGCTACACCTTC. It encodes CASSLADRGHYGYTF.

This clonotype was seen only a few times. The genes are TRBV7-8 and TRBJ2-3; D assignment may be TRBD1 or TRBD2 (6 bases each). The CDR3 has 17 residues. Germline-derived CDR1 and CDR2 are SGHVS and FQNEAQ. V lost 5 bases and J lost 2, with 20 bases in between. CDR3 in DNA: TGTGCCAGCAGCCCGGTAGGGGGGAGGTTCTCCACAGATACGCAGTATTTT. Its protein product is CASSPVGGRFSTDTQYF.

This clonotype occurred a few times. The chain links TRBV28 to TRBJ2-1, with D perhaps TRBD1 or TRBD2 (6 bases each). Trimming removed 5 bases from V and 0 bases from J, with 17 bases in between. CDR3 length: 17 amino acids. Germline loops: CDR1 MDHEN, CDR2 SYDVKM. CDR3 loop: CASSDPSGGRSYNEQFF. CDR3 in DNA: TGTGCCAGCAGTGACCCCTCCGGGGGCCGCTCCTACAATGAGCAGTTCTTC.

A few counts support this clonotype. The chain carries TRBV9 and TRBJ1-2; maybe TRBD1 (6 bases). Deletions cut 4 bases from V and 8 bases from J, with 15 bases between. The germline CDR1 and CDR2 sequences are SGDLS and YYNGEE. The CDR3 is made up of 13 amino acids. The CDR3 DNA sequence: TGTGCCAGCAGCCCACAGGGTCTTGGAGGCTACACCTTC. It specifies CASSPQGLGGYTF.

The chain carries TRBV5-5 and TRBJ2-5; no definite D call. CDR1 is SGHKS and CDR2 is YYEKEE in the germline V gene (reference sequence). The CDR3 is 15 residues long. V gave up 4 bases and J gave up 4 bases, with 17 bases separating them. For the CDR3, the DNA is TGTGCCAGCAGCCGCTTAGGTGCTGCCGTAGAGACCCAGTACTTC. Protein product: CASSRLGAAVETQYF.

This clonotype was counted only a few times. CDR3 coding DNA: TGTGCCAGCAGTGAAAGGATAGCGGTCTACAATGAGCAGTTCTTC. Translation: CASSERIAVYNEQFF. This sequence joins TRBV25-1 and TRBJ2-1, with D perhaps TRBD2 (6 bases). V was clipped by 2 bases and J by 3 bases, with 11 bases between them. Germline V gene data show CDR1 as MGHDK and CDR2 as SYGVNS. The CDR3 is 15 amino acids. Looking up the rest from reference TRBV25-1 and TRBJ2-1 gives the full variable domain: EADIYQTPRYLVIGTGKKITLECSQTMGHDKMYWYQQDPGMELHLIHYSYGVNSTEKGDLSSESTVSRIRTEHFPLTLESARPSHTSQYLCASSERIAVYNEQFFGPGTRLTVL.

This clonotype was observed at least ten times. The V and J genes are TRBV7-6 and TRBJ1-1; no reliable D call. CDR1 is SGHVS, CDR2 FNYEAQ, per germline. V dropped 1 base and J dropped 4 bases, with 22 bases sitting between them. The CDR3 covers 18 residues. The CDR3 DNA reads TGTGCCAGCAGCTTAGAGTTTGTTGGCGCCCCCGTCGGCACTGAAGCTTTCTTT. Translation gives CASSLEFVGAPVGTEAFF.

The table lists this clonotype with a few counts. The rearrangement joins TRBV20-1 to TRBJ2-1, with 10 bases aligning to TRBD2. The CDR3 loop spans 15 amino acids. Germline assignment: CDR1 DFQATT and CDR2 SNEGSKA (reference sequence). The V segment lost 4 bases and the J segment 3 bases; nucleotides outside the gene matches: 6. CDR3 in DNA: TGCAGTGCTACTAAGCGGGAGGGCCTCTACAATGAGCAGTTCTTC. Amino acid sequence: CSATKREGLYNEQFF.